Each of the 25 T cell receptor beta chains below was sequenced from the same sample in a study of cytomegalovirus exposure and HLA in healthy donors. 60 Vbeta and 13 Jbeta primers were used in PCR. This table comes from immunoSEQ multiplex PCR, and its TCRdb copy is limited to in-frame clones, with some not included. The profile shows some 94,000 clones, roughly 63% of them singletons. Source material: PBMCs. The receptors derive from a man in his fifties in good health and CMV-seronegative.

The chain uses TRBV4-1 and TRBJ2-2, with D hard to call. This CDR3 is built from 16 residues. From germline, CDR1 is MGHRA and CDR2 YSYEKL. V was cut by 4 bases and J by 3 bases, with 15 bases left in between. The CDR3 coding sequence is TGCGCCAGCAGCCTAAGGCTGAGCGAATACACCGGGGAGCTGTTTTTT. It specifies CASSLRLSEYTGELFF.

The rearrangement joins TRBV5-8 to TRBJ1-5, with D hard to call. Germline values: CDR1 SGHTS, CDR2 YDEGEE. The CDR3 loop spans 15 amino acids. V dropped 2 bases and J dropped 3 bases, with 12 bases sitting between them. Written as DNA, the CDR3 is TGTGCCAGCAGCTTTGAGGGTCGGTACAATCAGCCCCAGCATTTT. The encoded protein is CASSFEGRYNQPQHF.

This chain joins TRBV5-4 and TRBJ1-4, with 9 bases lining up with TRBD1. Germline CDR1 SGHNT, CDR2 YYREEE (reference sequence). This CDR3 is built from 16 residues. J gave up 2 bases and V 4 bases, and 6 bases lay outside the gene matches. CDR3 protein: CASSRGGTGTNEKLFF. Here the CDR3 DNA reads TGTGCCAGCAGCCGGGGCGGGACAGGGACTAATGAAAAACTGTTTTTT.

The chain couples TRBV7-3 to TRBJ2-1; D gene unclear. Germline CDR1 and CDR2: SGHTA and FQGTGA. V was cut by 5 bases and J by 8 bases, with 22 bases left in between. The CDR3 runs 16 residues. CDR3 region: CASSTRRLSVGDEQFF. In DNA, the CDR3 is TGTGCCAGCAGCACGCGCCGACTCTCGGTAGGCGATGAGCAGTTCTTC.

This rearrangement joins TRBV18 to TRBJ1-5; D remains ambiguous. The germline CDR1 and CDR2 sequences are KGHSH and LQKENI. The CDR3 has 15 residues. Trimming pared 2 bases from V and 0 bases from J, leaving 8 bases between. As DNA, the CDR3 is TGTGCCAGCTCACCAGCCCAGATTAGCAATCAGCCCCAGCATTTT. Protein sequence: CASSPAQISNQPQHF.

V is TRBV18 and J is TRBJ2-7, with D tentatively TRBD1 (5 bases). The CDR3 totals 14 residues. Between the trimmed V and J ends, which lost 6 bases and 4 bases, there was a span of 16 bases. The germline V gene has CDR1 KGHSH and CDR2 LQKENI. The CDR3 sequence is CASSEGAVSYEQYV. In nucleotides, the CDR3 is TGTGCCAGCTCTGAAGGGGCAGTGAGTTACGAGCAGTACGTC.

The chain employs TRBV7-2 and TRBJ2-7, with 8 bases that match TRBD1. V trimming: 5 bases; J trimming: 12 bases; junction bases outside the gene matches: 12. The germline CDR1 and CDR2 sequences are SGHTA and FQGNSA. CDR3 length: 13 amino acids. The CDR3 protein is CASSPIQGVVTYV. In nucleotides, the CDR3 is TGTGCCAGCAGCCCTATACAGGGGGTGGTTACGTACGTC.

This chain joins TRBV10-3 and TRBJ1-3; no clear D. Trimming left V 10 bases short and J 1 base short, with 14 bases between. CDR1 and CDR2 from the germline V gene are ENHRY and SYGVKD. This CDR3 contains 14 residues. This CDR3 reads CATRSGQSGNTIYF. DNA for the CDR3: TGTGCCACCAGAAGCGGGCAGTCTGGAAACACCATATATTTT.

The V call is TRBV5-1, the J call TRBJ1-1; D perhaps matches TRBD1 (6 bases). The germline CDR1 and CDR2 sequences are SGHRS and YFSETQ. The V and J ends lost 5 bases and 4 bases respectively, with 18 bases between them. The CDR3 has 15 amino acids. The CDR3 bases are TGCGCCAGCAGTAGAGTACAGGGCTTGGGCACTGAAGCTTTCTTT. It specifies CASSRVQGLGTEAFF.

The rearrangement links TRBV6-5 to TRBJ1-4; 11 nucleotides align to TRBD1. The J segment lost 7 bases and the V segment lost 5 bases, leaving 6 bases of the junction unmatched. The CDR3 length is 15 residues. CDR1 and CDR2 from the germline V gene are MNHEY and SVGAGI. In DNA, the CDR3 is TGTGCCAGCAGTAATACCGGGACAGGGGGTGAAAAACTGTTTTTT. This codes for CASSNTGTGGEKLFF.

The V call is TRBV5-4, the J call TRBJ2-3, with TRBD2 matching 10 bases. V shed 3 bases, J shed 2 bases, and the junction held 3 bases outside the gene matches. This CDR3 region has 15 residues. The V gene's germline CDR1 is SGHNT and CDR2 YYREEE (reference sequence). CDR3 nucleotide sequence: TGTGCCAGCAGCTCAGCGGGAGGGCCCACAGATACGCAGTATTTT. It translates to CASSSAGGPTDTQYF.

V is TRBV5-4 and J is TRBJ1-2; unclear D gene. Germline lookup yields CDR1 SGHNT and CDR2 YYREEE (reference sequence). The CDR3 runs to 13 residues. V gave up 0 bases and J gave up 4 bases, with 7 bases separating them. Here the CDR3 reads CASSLARSYGYTF. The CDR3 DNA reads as TGTGCCAGCAGCTTGGCCCGGTCCTATGGCTACACCTTC.

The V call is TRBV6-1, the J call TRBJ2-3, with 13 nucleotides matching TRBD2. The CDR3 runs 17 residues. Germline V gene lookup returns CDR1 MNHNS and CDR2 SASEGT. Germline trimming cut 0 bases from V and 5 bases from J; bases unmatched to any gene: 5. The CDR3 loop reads CASSEARTSGSIDTQYF. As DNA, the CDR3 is TGTGCCAGCAGTGAAGCGAGGACTAGCGGGAGTATAGATACGCAGTATTTT.

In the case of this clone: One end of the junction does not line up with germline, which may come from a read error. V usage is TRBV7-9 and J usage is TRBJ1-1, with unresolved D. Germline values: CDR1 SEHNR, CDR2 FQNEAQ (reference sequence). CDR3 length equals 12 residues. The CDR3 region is CSSSLGRVEAFF. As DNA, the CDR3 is TGTTCCAGCAGCTTAGGACGGGTTGAAGCTTTCTTT.

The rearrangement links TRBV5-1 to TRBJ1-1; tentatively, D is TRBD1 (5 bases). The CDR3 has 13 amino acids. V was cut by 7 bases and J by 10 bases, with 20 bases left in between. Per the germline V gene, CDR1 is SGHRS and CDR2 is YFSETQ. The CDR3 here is CASGRTWGGGAFF. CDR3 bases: TGCGCCAGCGGAAGAACTTGGGGCGGGGGAGCTTTCTTT. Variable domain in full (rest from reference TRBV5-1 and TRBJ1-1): KAGVTQTPRYLIKTRGQQVTLSCSPISGHRSVSWYQQTPGQGLQFLFEYFSETQRNKGNFPGRFSGRQFSNSRSEMNVSTLELGDSALYLCASGRTWGGGAFFGQGTRLTVV.

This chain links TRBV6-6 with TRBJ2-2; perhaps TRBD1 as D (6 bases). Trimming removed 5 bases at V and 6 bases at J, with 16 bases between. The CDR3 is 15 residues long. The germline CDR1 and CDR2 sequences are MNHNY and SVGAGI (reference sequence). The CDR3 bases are TGTGCCAGCAGTCCAGGGGTCCAGTGGTCCGGGGAGCTGTTTTTT. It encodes CASSPGVQWSGELFF.

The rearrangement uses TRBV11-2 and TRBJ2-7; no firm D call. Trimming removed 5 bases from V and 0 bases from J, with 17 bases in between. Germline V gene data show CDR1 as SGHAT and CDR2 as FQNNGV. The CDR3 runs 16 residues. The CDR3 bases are TGTGCCAGCAGCACCTCAAGAGTAGTGAGCTCCTACGAGCAGTACTTC. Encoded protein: CASSTSRVVSSYEQYF. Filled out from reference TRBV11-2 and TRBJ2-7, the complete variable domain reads EAGVAQSPRYKIIEKRQSVAFWCNPISGHATLYWYQQILGQGPKLLIQFQNNGVVDDSQLPKDRFSAERLKGVDSTLKIQPAKLEDSAVYLCASSTSRVVSSYEQYFGPGTRLTVT.

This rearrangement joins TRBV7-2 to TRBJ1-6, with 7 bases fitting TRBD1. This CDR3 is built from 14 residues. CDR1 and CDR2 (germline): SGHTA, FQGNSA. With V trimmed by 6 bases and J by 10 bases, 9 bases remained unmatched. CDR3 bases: TGTGCCAGCAGACCGACAGGGCAGAAATCACCCCTCCACTTT. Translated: CASRPTGQKSPLHF. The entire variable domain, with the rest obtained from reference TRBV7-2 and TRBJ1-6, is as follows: GAGVSQSPSNKVTEKGKDVELRCDPISGHTALYWYRQSLGQGLEFLIYFQGNSAPDKSGLPSDRFSAERTGGSVSTLTIQRTQQEDSAVYLCASRPTGQKSPLHFGNGTRLTVT.

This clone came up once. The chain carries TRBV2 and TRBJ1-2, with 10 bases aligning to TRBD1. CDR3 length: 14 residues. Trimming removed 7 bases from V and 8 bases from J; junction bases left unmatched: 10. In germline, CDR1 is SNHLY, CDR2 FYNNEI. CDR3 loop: CASNIPGQGYGYTF. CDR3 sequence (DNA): TGTGCCAGCAATATCCCGGGACAGGGGTACGGCTACACCTTC.

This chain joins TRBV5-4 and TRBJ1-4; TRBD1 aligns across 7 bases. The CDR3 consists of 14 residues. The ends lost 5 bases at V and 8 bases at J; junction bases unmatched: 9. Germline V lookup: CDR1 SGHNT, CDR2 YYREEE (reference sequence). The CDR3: CASSRDRVGEKLFF. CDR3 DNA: TGTGCCAGCAGTCGCGACAGGGTAGGCGAAAAACTGTTTTTT.

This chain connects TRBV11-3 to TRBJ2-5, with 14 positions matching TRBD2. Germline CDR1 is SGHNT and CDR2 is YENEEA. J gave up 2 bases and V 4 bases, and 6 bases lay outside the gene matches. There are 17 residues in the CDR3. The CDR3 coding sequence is TGTGCCAGCAGCTCCGGAGGACTAGCGGGGGGTCAAGAGACCCAGTACTTC. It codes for CASSSGGLAGGQETQYF.

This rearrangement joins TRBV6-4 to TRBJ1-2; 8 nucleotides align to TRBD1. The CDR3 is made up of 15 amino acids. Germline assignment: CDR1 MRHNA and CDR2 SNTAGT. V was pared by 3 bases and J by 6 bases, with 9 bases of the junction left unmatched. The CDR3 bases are TGTGCCAGCAGTGAATCGGGGACAGGCATCGATGGCTACACCTTC. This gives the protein CASSESGTGIDGYTF.

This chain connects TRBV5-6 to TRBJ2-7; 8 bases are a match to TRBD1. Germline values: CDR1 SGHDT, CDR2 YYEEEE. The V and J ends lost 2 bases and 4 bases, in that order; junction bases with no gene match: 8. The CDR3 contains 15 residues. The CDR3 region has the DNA TGTGCCAGCAGCTTTGGGCCGCAGGGGGCTTACGAGCAGTACGTC. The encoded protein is CASSFGPQGAYEQYV.

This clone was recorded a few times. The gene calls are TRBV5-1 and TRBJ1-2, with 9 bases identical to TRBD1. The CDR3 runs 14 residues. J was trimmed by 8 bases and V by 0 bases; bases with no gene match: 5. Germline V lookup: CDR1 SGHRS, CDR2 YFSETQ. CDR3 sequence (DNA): TGCGCCAGCAGCTTGGGGGGACAGGGCTTGGGCTACACCTTC. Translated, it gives CASSLGGQGLGYTF.

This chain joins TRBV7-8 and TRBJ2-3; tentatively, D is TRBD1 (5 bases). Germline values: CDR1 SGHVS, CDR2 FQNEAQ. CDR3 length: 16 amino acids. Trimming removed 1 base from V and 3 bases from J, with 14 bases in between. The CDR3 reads CASSLGQGLRTDTQYF. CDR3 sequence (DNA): TGTGCCAGCAGCTTAGGTCAGGGTTTGAGGACAGATACGCAGTATTTT.